The entry that follows covers one T cell receptor beta chain sequence. Its antigen is as yet unknown. Donors comprised healthy HIV-negative adults lacking recent acute infections or vaccinations. The donors, all of them Caucasian adults, lived in Nashville, Tennessee. The entry originates in a study of shared clonotypes between healthy human individuals. Clones were sequenced by immunoSEQ multiplex PCR, and TCRdb holds only the in-frame ones, with some missing. The profile shows over 2 million clones, roughly 94% of them singletons. Study-wide results and caveats: Represented diversity (both genetic and exposure-history) was limited by the small number of donors. Sharing of clonotypes among donors was expected to vary with sequencing depth.

Germline V gene data show CDR1 as MNHNY and CDR2 as SVGAGI (reference sequence). V was shortened by 4 bases and J by 7 bases, with 10 bases between the two germline ends. The CDR3 contains 13 residues. The sequenced sample consisted of naive CD4+ T cells sorted from blood. Subset denoted: CD45RA+ positively selected. This receptor was identified in a man younger than 30 in good health. The rearrangement links TRBV6-6 to TRBJ2-2; D unclear. Here the CDR3 reads CASSWLGDGELFF. The CDR3 DNA follows: TGTGCCAGCAGTTGGCTAGGAGACGGGGAGCTGTTTTTT.